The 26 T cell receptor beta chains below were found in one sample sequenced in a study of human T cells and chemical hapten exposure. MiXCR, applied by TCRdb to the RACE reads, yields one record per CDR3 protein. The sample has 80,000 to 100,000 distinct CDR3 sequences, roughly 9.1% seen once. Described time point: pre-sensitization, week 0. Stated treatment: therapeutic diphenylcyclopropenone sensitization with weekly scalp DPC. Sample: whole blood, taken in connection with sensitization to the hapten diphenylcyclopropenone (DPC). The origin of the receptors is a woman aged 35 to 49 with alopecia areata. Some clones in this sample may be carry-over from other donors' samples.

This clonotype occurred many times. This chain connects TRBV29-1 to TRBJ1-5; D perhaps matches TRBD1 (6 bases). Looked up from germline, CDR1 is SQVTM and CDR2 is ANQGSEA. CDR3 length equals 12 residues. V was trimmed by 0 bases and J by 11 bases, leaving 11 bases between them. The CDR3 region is CSVEDYRGAQHF. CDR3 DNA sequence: TGCAGCGTTGAAGATTATAGGGGGGCCCAGCATTTT.

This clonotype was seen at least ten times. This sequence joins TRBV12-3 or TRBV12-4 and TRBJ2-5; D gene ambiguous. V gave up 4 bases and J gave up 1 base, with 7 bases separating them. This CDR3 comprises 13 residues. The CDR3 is CASSWTGQETQYF. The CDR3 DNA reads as TGTGCCAGCAGTTGGACGGGCCAAGAGACCCAGTACTTC.

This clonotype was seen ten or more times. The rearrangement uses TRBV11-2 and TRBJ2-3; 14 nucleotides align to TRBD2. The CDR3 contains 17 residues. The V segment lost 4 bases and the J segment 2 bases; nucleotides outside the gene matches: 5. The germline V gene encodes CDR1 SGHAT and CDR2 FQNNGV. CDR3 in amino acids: CASSSGLAGAITDTQYF. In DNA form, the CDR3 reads TGTGCCAGCAGCTCGGGACTAGCGGGGGCTATCACAGATACGCAGTATTTT.

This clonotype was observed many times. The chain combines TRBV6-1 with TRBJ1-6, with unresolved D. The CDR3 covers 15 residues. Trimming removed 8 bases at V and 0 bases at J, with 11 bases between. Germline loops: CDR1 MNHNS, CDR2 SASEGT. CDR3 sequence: CASGPKSSYNSPLHF. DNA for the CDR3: TGTGCCAGCGGACCCAAGAGCTCCTATAATTCACCCCTCCACTTT.

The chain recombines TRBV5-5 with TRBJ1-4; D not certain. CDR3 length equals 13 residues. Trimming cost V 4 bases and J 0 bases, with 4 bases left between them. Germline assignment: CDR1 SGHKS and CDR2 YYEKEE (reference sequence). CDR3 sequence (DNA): TGTGCCAGCAGCCCCACAACTAATGAAAAACTGTTTTTT. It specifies CASSPTTNEKLFF.

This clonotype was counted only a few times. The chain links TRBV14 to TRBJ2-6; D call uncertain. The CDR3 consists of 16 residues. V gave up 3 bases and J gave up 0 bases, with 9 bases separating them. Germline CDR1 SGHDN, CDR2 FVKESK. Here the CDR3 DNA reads TGTGCCAGCAGCCACCATAAGCGCTCTGGGGCCAACGTCCTGACTTTC. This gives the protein CASSHHKRSGANVLTF.

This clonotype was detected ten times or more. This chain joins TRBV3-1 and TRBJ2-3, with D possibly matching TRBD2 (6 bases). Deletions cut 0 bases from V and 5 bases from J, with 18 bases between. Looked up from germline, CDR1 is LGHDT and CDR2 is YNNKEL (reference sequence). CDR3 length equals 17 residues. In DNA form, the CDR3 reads TGTGCCAGCAGCCAAGATACCCAGCCCCTGGGGGGAGATACGCAGTATTTT. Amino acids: CASSQDTQPLGGDTQYF.

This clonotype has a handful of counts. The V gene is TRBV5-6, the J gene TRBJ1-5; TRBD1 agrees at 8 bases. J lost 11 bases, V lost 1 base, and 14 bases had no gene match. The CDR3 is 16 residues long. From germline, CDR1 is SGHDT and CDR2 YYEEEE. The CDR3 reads CASSLSGTGVFLAQHF. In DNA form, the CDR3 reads TGTGCCAGCAGCTTGAGTGGGACAGGCGTTTTCTTGGCCCAGCATTTT. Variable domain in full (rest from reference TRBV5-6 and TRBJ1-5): DAGVTQSPTHLIKTRGQQVTLRCSPKSGHDTVSWYQQALGQGPQFIFQYYEEEERQRGNFPDRFSGHQFPNYSSELNVNALLLGDSALYLCASSLSGTGVFLAQHFGDGTRLSIL.

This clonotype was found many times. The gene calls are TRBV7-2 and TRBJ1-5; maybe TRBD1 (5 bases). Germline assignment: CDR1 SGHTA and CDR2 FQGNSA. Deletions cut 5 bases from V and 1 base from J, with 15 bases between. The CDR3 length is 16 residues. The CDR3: CASSPQWGGSNQPQHF. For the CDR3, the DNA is TGTGCCAGCAGCCCCCAATGGGGGGGGAGCAATCAGCCCCAGCATTTT.

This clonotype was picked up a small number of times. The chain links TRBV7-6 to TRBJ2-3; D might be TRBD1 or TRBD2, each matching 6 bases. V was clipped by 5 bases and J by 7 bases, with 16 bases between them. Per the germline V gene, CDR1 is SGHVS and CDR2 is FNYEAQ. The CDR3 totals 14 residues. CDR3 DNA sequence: TGTGCCAGCAGCCCCCTGGGGGGCAGGAATACGCAGTATTTT. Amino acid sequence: CASSPLGGRNTQYF.

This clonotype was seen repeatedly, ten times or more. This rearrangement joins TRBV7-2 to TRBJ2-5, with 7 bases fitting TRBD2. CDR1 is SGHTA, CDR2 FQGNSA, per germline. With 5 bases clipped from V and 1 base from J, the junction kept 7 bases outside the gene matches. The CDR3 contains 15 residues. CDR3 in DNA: TGTGCCAGCAGCACCGGGGGGAGGATCCAAGAGACCCAGTACTTC. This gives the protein CASSTGGRIQETQYF.

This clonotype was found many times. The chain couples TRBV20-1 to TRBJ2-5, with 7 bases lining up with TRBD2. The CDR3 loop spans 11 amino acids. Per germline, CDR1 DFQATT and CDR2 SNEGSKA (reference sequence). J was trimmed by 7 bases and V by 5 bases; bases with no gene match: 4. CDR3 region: CSAGSGGTQYF. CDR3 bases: TGCAGTGCTGGATCGGGGGGGACCCAGTACTTC.

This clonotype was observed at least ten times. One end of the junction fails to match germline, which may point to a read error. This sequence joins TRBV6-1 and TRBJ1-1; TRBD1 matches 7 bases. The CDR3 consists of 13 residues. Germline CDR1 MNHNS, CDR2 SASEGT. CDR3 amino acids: CASKGQMNTEVFF. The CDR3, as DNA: TGTGCCAGCAAGGGACAGATGAACACTGAAGTTTTCTTT.

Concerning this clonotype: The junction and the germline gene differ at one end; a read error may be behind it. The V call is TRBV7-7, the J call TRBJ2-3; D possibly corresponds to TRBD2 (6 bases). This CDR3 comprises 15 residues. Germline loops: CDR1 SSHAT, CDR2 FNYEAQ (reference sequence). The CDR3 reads CASSPGGTPYNTQYF. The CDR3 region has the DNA TGTGCTAGCAGCCCCGGCGGGACTCCTTACAATACGCAGTATTTT.

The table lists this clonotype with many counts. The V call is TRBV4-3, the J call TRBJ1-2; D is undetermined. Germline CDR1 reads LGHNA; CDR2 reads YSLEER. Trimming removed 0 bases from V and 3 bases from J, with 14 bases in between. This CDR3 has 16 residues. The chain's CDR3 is CASSQDRARVDYGYTF. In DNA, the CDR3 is TGCGCCAGCAGCCAAGATCGGGCCCGCGTCGACTATGGCTACACCTTC.

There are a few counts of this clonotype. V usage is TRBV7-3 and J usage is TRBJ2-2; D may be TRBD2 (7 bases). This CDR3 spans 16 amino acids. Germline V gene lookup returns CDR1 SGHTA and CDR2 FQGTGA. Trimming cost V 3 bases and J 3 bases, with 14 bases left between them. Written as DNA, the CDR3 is TGTGCCAGCAGCTTGGCGGGGGCCGGGGACACCGGGGAGCTGTTTTTT. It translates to CASSLAGAGDTGELFF.

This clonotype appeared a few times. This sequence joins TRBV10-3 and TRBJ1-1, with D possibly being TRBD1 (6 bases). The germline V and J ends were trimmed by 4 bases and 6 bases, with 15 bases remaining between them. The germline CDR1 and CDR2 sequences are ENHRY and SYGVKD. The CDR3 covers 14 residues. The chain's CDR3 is CAISGVDRLSEAFF. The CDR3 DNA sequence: TGTGCCATCAGTGGGGTAGACAGGCTCTCTGAAGCTTTCTTT.

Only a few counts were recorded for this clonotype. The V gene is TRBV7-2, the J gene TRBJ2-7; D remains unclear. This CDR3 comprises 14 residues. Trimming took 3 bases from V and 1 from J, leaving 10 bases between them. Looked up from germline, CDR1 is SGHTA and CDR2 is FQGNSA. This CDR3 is CASSFHGGSYEQYF. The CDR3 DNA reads TGTGCCAGCAGCTTCCACGGTGGTTCCTACGAGCAGTACTTC.

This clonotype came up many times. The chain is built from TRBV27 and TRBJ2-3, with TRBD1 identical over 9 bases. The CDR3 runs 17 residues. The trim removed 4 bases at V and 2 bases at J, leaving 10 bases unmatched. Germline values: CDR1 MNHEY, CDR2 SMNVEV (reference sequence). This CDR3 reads CASSWPSDRGYTDTQYF. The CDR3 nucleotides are TGTGCCAGCAGTTGGCCCTCCGACAGGGGGTACACAGATACGCAGTATTTT.

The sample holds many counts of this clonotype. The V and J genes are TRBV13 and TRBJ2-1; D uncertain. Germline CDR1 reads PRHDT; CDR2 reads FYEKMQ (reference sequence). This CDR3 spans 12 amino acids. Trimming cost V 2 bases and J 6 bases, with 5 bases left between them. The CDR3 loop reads CASSLRLNEQFF. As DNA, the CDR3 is TGTGCCAGCAGCTTAAGACTCAATGAGCAGTTCTTC.

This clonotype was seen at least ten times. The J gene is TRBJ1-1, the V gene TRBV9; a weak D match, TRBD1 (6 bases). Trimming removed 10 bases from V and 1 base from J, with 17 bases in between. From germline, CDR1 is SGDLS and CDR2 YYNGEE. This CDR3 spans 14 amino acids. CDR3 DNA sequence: TGTGCCTGGCCGGGGGCTAAGAGGAACACTGAAGCTTTCTTT. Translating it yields CAWPGAKRNTEAFF.

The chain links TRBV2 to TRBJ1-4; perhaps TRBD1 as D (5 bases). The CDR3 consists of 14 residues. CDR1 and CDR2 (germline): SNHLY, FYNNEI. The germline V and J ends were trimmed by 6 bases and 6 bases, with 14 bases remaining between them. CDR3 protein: CASSGRARDEKLFF. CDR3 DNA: TGTGCCAGCAGCGGAAGGGCCAGGGATGAAAAACTGTTTTTT.

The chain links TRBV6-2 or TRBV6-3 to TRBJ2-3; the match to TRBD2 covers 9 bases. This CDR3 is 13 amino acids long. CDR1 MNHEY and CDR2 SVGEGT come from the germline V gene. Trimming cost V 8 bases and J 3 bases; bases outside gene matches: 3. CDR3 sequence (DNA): TGTGCCAGCCTAGCGGGGTTGACAGATACGCAGTATTTT. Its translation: CASLAGLTDTQYF.

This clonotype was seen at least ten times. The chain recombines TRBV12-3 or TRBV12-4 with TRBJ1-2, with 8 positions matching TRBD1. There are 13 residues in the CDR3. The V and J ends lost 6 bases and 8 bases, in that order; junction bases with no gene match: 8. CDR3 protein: CASRVTGGAGYTF. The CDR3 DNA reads TGTGCCAGCAGGGTAACAGGGGGAGCGGGCTACACCTTC.

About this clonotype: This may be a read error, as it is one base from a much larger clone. The CDR3 region is CTSSLVATVEAFF. The CDR3, as DNA: TGTACCAGCAGCTTAGTTGCCACGGTAGAAGCTTTCTTT. V usage is TRBV11-2 and J usage is TRBJ1-1; no clear D. CDR1 is SGHAT and CDR2 is FQNNGV in the germline V gene. The CDR3 is 13 residues long.

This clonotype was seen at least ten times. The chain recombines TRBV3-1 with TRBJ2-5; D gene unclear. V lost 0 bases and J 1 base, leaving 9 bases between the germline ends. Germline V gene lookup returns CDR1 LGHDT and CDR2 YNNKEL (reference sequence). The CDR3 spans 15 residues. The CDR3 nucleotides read TGTGCCAGCAGCCAAGAGCCGACTCTCCAAGAGACCCAGTACTTC. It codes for CASSQEPTLQETQYF.